This T cell receptor (beta chain) was retrieved from a study of blood T cell repertoires in COVID-19. Original handling: Amplification of reference gene primers provided the estimated nucleated cell counts. Here immunoSEQ multiplex PCR was the method, and the copy in TCRdb shows in-frame clones only, minus some. V, J and clone size were drawn from that table, and D and trimming were deduced from the DNA. The sample yields approximately 230,000 clones, around 88% seen once. Assignments of participants to cohorts depended upon their own reported clinical history. Only a few counts were recorded for this clone. The V gene's germline CDR1 is SNHLY and CDR2 FYNNEI. The CDR3 has 14 amino acids. V lost 2 bases, J lost 7 bases, and 9 bases lay in between.

The rearrangement uses TRBV2 and TRBJ1-6; the D gene is possibly TRBD1 (5 bases). The TCR was taken from a woman aged 50 to 65 with acute COVID-19. The sequenced sample consisted of PBMCs or T cells enriched from blood (not recorded which). The CDR3, as DNA: TGTGCCAGCAGTGAAACAGGAGAGAATTCACCCCTCCACTTT. This sequence encodes CASSETGENSPLHF.